What follows are 24 T cell receptor beta chains derived from one specimen sequenced in a study of control samples from healthy donors and cancer patients. Sequenced by immunoSEQ multiplex PCR; TCRdb stores in-frame clones only, minus some. The sample carries 85,000 to 110,000 clones, about 89% recorded once. Sequencing was performed on PBMCs. Every receptor here comes from a man aged 55 to 70 with lung cancer.

A single count supports this clone. The V and J genes are TRBV10-3 and TRBJ1-1; possibly TRBD1 for D (5 bases). The germline gives CDR1 ENHRY, CDR2 SYGVKD. V dropped 3 bases and J dropped 6 bases, with 17 bases sitting between them. CDR3 length: 15 residues. In DNA, the CDR3 is TGTGCCATCAGTGACCCGGGACGTCCAGAGCCTGAAGCTTTCTTT. Translation gives CAISDPGRPEPEAFF.

This clone showed up just once. The chain has TRBV2 and TRBJ2-1, with a tentative D call TRBD2 (6 bases). The CDR3 is 15 residues long. Germline V gives CDR1 SNHLY, CDR2 FYNNEI. Trimming cost V 6 bases and J 0 bases, with 12 bases left between them. CDR3 DNA: TGTGCCAGCAGCCTCCTAGCGTTCTCCTACAATGAGCAGTTCTTC. Its translation is CASSLLAFSYNEQFF.

The chain uses TRBV6-5 and TRBJ1-1; TRBD1 is a possible D gene (6 bases). CDR3 length: 13 residues. The ends were cut back, 5 bases at V and 3 bases at J, with 10 bases in the middle. CDR1 is MNHEY, CDR2 SVGAGI, per germline. The CDR3 DNA reads as TGTGCCAGCAGTAGAAGGGGGGACACTGAAGCTTTCTTT. The encoded protein is CASSRRGDTEAFF.

The chain joins TRBV29-1 to TRBJ1-2; D remains unclear. The CDR3 consists of 13 residues. The V end lost 7 bases, the J end lost 6 bases, and 18 bases lay between the germline ends. Germline V CDR1 and CDR2: SQVTM, ANQGSEA. CDR3 sequence: CSASGGSENGYTF. In nucleotides, the CDR3 is TGCAGCGCCTCCGGAGGGTCCGAAAATGGCTACACCTTC.

This chain connects TRBV11-3 to TRBJ2-6; 7 positions agree with TRBD1. The CDR3 has 19 amino acids. V lost 3 bases, J lost 0 bases, and 11 bases stayed unmatched. Germline V gene data show CDR1 as SGHNT and CDR2 as YENEEA. The CDR3 is CASSFWSLAGGSGANVLTF. In DNA form, the CDR3 reads TGTGCCAGCAGCTTCTGGTCCTTGGCAGGGGGCTCTGGGGCCAACGTCCTGACTTTC. Using reference TRBV11-3 and TRBJ2-6 for the parts outside the CDR3, the full variable domain is EAGVVQSPRYKIIEKKQPVAFWCNPISGHNTLYWYLQNLGQGPELLIRYENEEAVDDSQLPKDRFSAERLKGVDSTLKIQPAELGDSAVYLCASSFWSLAGGSGANVLTFGAGSRLTVL.

The chain employs TRBV19 and TRBJ2-7; TRBD2 matches 10 bases. Germline CDR1 reads LNHDA; CDR2 reads SQIVND (reference sequence). The V segment lost 7 bases and the J segment 3 bases; nucleotides outside the gene matches: 18. CDR3 size: 18 residues. CDR3 sequence reads: CASIKARDAGTSDYEQYF. Written as DNA, the CDR3 is TGTGCCAGTATTAAGGCCCGGGACGCCGGGACTAGCGACTACGAGCAGTACTTC. The full variable domain, in which reference TRBV19 and TRBJ2-7 provide the parts outside the CDR3, is DGGITQSPKYLFRKEGQNVTLSCEQNLNHDAMYWYRQDPGQGLRLIYYSQIVNDFQKGDIAEGYSVSREKKESFPLTVTSAQKNPTAFYLCASIKARDAGTSDYEQYFGPGTRLTVT.

The chain carries TRBV30 and TRBJ2-3, with 10 bases aligning to TRBD2. J gave up 0 bases and V 4 bases, and 16 bases lay outside the gene matches. Germline values: CDR1 GTSNPN, CDR2 SVGIG (reference sequence). This CDR3 contains 19 residues. The CDR3 loop reads CAWTRTAGGAFFSTDTQYF. CDR3 sequence (DNA): TGTGCCTGGACTAGAACAGCGGGGGGGGCGTTCTTTAGCACAGATACGCAGTATTTT.

The chain recombines TRBV29-1 with TRBJ1-1; 7 bases line up with TRBD1. Germline V lookup: CDR1 SQVTM, CDR2 ANQGSEA. V was pared by 1 base and J by 6 bases, with 2 bases of the junction left unmatched. The CDR3 is 12 amino acids. The CDR3 DNA reads TGCAGCGTTGAAGTCAGGGGGGCTGAAGCTTTCTTT. Its translation: CSVEVRGAEAFF.

V usage is TRBV4-2 and J usage is TRBJ1-6; TRBD1 aligns across 9 bases. Trimming cost V 4 bases and J 6 bases; bases outside gene matches: 7. CDR3 length: 16 residues. Per the germline V gene, CDR1 is LGHNA and CDR2 is YNFKEQ. The CDR3 loop reads CASSPLQGAGNSPLHF. The CDR3 bases are TGTGCCAGCAGCCCACTACAGGGGGCGGGTAATTCACCCCTCCACTTT.

This sequence joins TRBV5-1 and TRBJ2-2; D unclear. The CDR3 totals 12 residues. The germline gives CDR1 SGHRS, CDR2 YFSETQ. The germline V and J ends were trimmed by 4 bases and 10 bases, with 11 bases remaining between them. CDR3 nucleotide sequence: TGCGCCAGCAGCATCAACACGGAGGAGCTGTTTTTT. This translates into CASSINTEELFF.

The V call is TRBV18, the J call TRBJ1-6, with D perhaps matching TRBD1 (6 bases). CDR1 is KGHSH and CDR2 is LQKENI in the germline V gene. This CDR3 is 15 amino acids long. Trimming pared 3 bases from V and 6 bases from J, leaving 12 bases between. The CDR3 region has the DNA TGTGCCAGCTCACCGAGGCAGGGGTCTAATTCACCCCTCCACTTT. It specifies CASSPRQGSNSPLHF.

V is TRBV6-5 and J is TRBJ1-5; D gene unclear. This CDR3 contains 14 residues. With 8 bases removed from V and 6 bases from J, the gap between germline ends came to 17 bases. CDR1 and CDR2 from the germline V gene are MNHEY and SVGAGI. In DNA form, the CDR3 reads TGTGCCAGCCTTCTGGGCCCCACGGCTCAGCCCCAGCATTTT. This encodes CASLLGPTAQPQHF.

The chain recombines TRBV10-1 with TRBJ2-4, with unresolved D. V lost 3 bases, J lost 7 bases, and 10 bases lay in between. This CDR3 is 13 amino acids long. CDR1 is WNHNN, CDR2 SYGVQD, per germline (reference sequence). The CDR3 is CASSELPGNIQYF. The CDR3 nucleotides read TGCGCCAGCAGTGAACTTCCGGGTAACATTCAGTACTTC.

This chain joins TRBV11-2 and TRBJ1-1; TRBD1 is a possible D gene (5 bases). Germline-derived CDR1 and CDR2 are SGHAT and FQNNGV. The CDR3 consists of 15 residues. V lost 3 bases and J lost 1, with 12 bases in between. The CDR3 region is CASSFLKGPNTEAFF. The CDR3 DNA sequence: TGTGCCAGCAGCTTTTTAAAGGGACCGAACACTGAAGCTTTCTTT. The variable domain in full, with the rest retrieved from reference TRBV11-2 and TRBJ1-1, is EAGVAQSPRYKIIEKRQSVAFWCNPISGHATLYWYQQILGQGPKLLIQFQNNGVVDDSQLPKDRFSAERLKGVDSTLKIQPAKLEDSAVYLCASSFLKGPNTEAFFGQGTRLTVV.

The genes are TRBV5-4 and TRBJ1-3, with D perhaps matching TRBD1 (5 bases). The CDR3 totals 14 residues. Germline CDR1 reads SGHNT; CDR2 reads YYREEE (reference sequence). The V end lost 0 bases, the J end lost 4 bases, and 8 bases lay between the germline ends. The CDR3 DNA is TGTGCCAGCAGCTTGGCAGGGTTGGGAAACACCATATATTTT. It translates to CASSLAGLGNTIYF. Supplemented by reference TRBV5-4 and TRBJ1-3, the full variable domain reads ETGVTQSPTHLIKTRGQQVTLRCSSQSGHNTVSWYQQALGQGPQFIFQYYREEENGRGNFPPRFSGLQFPNYSSELNVNALELDDSALYLCASSLAGLGNTIYFGEGSWLTVV.

The chain is built from TRBV7-3 and TRBJ1-1; a weak D match, TRBD1 (6 bases). V was trimmed by 3 bases and J by 5 bases, leaving 13 bases between them. Germline CDR1 SGHTA, CDR2 FQGTGA. The CDR3 sequence is 14 residues long. The CDR3 here is CASSLTGIGTEAFF. The CDR3, as DNA: TGTGCCAGCAGCTTGACAGGAATCGGAACTGAAGCTTTCTTT.

The chain joins TRBV2 to TRBJ2-2, with a tentative D call TRBD2 (5 bases). The germline V gene encodes CDR1 SNHLY and CDR2 FYNNEI. V lost 6 bases and J lost 6, with 11 bases in between. The CDR3 totals 13 residues. Written as DNA, the CDR3 is TGTGCCAGCAGACTCCTGAGGGCCGGGGAGCTGTTTTTT. This codes for CASRLLRAGELFF.

The chain employs TRBV19 and TRBJ1-2; D gene ambiguous. Deletions cut 4 bases from V and 4 bases from J, with 22 bases between. The CDR3 covers 17 residues. Germline values: CDR1 LNHDA, CDR2 SQIVND (reference sequence). As DNA, the CDR3 is TGTGCCAGTAGTAGCCGTCGGACGTCGGTAGTCTCCTATGGCTACACCTTC. Amino acid sequence: CASSSRRTSVVSYGYTF.

The chain combines TRBV6-1 with TRBJ2-2, with TRBD2 identical over 7 bases. The J segment lost 4 bases and the V segment lost 7 bases, leaving 9 bases of the junction unmatched. The CDR3 is made up of 15 amino acids. CDR1 and CDR2 from the germline V gene are MNHNS and SASEGT. In nucleotides, the CDR3 is TGTGCCAGCACCCTAAGCGGGGAAGGCACCGGGGAGCTGTTTTTT. Protein: CASTLSGEGTGELFF.

V usage is TRBV29-1 and J usage is TRBJ1-2; D gene uncertain. CDR1 and CDR2 from the germline V gene are SQVTM and ANQGSEA. The V and J ends lost 3 bases and 8 bases respectively, with 22 bases between them. The CDR3 has 15 amino acids. The CDR3 DNA sequence: TGCAGCGTTGACCTGATGAGGAGCGCCGATGGGGGCTACACCTTC. The encoded protein is CSVDLMRSADGGYTF.

CDR3 region: CASSWTNEKLFF. CDR3 DNA sequence: TGTGCCAGCAGTTGGACTAATGAAAAACTGTTTTTT. The chain couples TRBV2 to TRBJ1-4; D is unresolved. V shed 5 bases and J shed 2 bases, with 3 bases lying between them. Looked up from germline, CDR1 is SNHLY and CDR2 is FYNNEI. There are 12 residues in the CDR3.

The rearrangement joins TRBV7-8 to TRBJ1-2; D is uncertain. The CDR3 totals 13 residues. The germline CDR1 and CDR2 sequences are SGHVS and FQNEAQ. V gave up 4 bases and J gave up 5 bases, with 11 bases separating them. The CDR3 bases are TGTGCCAGCAGCTACGGACCGAATTATGGCTACACCTTC. Protein sequence: CASSYGPNYGYTF.

This clone was seen a single time. The V call is TRBV3-1 (or the pseudogene TRBV3-2), the J call TRBJ2-1, with 11 bases aligning to TRBD2. Trimming removed 4 bases from V and 6 bases from J; junction bases left unmatched: 5. This CDR3 comprises 15 residues. CDR1 is LGHDT and CDR2 is YNNKEL in the germline V gene (reference sequence). The CDR3 nucleotides read TGTGCCAGCAGCCCTTTAGCGGGGGGGCCCAATGAGCAGTTCTTC. Amino acids: CASSPLAGGPNEQFF.

The V gene is TRBV21-1, the J gene TRBJ1-5. TRBV21-1 corresponds to a pseudogene. The CDR3 loop spans 17 amino acids. CDR3 in amino acids: CASSKRLDPPGNQPQHF. CDR3 DNA sequence: TGTGCCAGCAGCAAACGCCTAGACCCTCCTGGGAATCAGCCCCAGCATTTT.